Sequencing of this T cell receptor (beta chain) was carried out in a study of shared clonotypes between healthy human individuals. Whole-study results and caveats: Some clonotypes were shared by all four sorted-subset donors, while others were not shared. The non-shared ones had lower generation probabilities than the shared ones. Measured sharing among donors was expected to vary with sequencing depth.

Produced via immunoSEQ multiplex PCR; TCRdb's table is partial and in-frame only. Of 2 million to 3 million clones in the sample, 80% to 95% are singletons; the top ten hold approximately 0.36%. The CDR3 is made up of 14 amino acids. Trimming removed 6 bases from V and 2 bases from J; junction bases left unmatched: 6. Germline V gene lookup returns CDR1 WNHNN and CDR2 SYGVQD (reference sequence). The authors divided CD4+ cells into CD45RA+ naive and CD45RA-negative memory subsets. For this clone: Its antigen is not identified.

The sequence was obtained from a man younger than 35 in good health. Some clones in this sample may be carry-over from other donors' samples. The sequencing sample was made of naive CD4+ T cells from PBMCs. Noted subset: CD45RA+ positively selected. The chain joins TRBV10-1 to TRBJ2-5; 7 nucleotides agree with TRBD1. CDR3 protein: CASSGDSPQETQYF. As DNA, the CDR3 is TGCGCCAGCAGCGGGGACAGCCCGCAAGAGACCCAGTACTTC.